This note documents a single T cell receptor beta chain sequence. The CDR3 sequence is 14 residues long. J gave up 3 bases and V 5 bases, and 7 bases lay outside the gene matches. Germline-derived CDR1 and CDR2 are SGHRS and YFSETQ. The sample belongs to a study of control samples from healthy donors and cancer patients. TCRdb's copy holds only in-frame clones and misses some; the assay was immunoSEQ multiplex PCR. The sample carries over 100,000 clones, roughly 90% recorded once. The TCR was taken from a woman aged 45-65 years in good health. The V call is TRBV5-1, the J call TRBJ1-1, with 7 bases fitting TRBD1. Source material: blood. The CDR3 nucleotides are TGCGCCAGCAGGGACGGACAGGACTACACTGAAGCTTTCTTT. It is translated as CASRDGQDYTEAFF.